These 8 T cell receptor beta chains came from one sample sequenced in a study of post-analysis software for immune sequencing data. General study points: Elevated frequency relative to controls characterized about 5 TRBV segments in patients, TRBV5-6, TRBV5-1 and TRBV20-1 among them.

Tagging with unique molecular identifiers was a feature of the TCR beta cDNA libraries. TCRdb passed the PCR reads through MiXCR, listing each CDR3 protein once. Here the sample spans hundreds of thousands of distinct CDR3 sequences, roughly 27% being singletons. Antigen specificity for these receptors is unknown. Specimen: blood. These receptors originate from a girl under 18 with multiple sclerosis.

The chain joins TRBV13 to TRBJ2-2; no firm D call. Germline V gene sequence: CDR1 PRHDT, CDR2 FYEKMQ (reference sequence). This CDR3 region has 14 residues. V was trimmed by 5 bases and J by 6 bases, leaving 13 bases between them. The CDR3: CASSLKTRPGELFF. CDR3 DNA sequence: TGTGCCAGCAGCCTTAAGACGCGGCCCGGGGAGCTGTTTTTT.

This clonotype was counted at least ten times. The chain has TRBV6-5 and TRBJ2-5, with 8 bases fitting TRBD2. With V trimmed by 4 bases and J by 5 bases, 6 bases remained unmatched. This CDR3 is built from 14 residues. Looked up from germline, CDR1 is MNHEY and CDR2 is SVGAGI. The CDR3 nucleotides read TGTGCCAGCAGTTTGAGCGGGGGAGTGGAGACCCAGTACTTC. Its translation: CASSLSGGVETQYF.

This clonotype has ten or more counts. V gene TRBV29-1 combines with J gene TRBJ2-4; D is uncertain. The ends were cut back, 4 bases at V and 9 bases at J, with 13 bases in the middle. Germline lookup yields CDR1 SQVTM and CDR2 ANQGSEA. The CDR3 totals 12 residues. CDR3 region: CSVVDSPGIQYF. In DNA, the CDR3 is TGCAGCGTTGTGGATAGCCCAGGCATTCAGTACTTC.

The rearrangement joins TRBV20-1 to TRBJ1-2, with 9 bases identical to TRBD1. Germline CDR1 reads DFQATT; CDR2 reads SNEGSKA (reference sequence). The CDR3 is made up of 15 amino acids. V lost 5 bases, J lost 7 bases, and 14 bases stayed unmatched. The CDR3 sequence is CSAVQGQGSYGGYTF. As DNA, the CDR3 is TGCAGTGCTGTCCAGGGACAGGGCTCCTATGGTGGCTACACCTTC.

This clonotype was detected only a few times. The V call is TRBV5-1, the J call TRBJ2-3; 14 positions match TRBD2. The germline CDR1 and CDR2 sequences are SGHRS and YFSETQ. The CDR3 is 19 amino acids. The ends lost 4 bases at V and 0 bases at J; junction bases unmatched: 10. The CDR3 is CASSPGLAGGTSSTDTQYF. CDR3 nucleotide sequence: TGCGCCAGCAGCCCTGGACTAGCGGGGGGTACCTCTAGCACAGATACGCAGTATTTT.

On this clonotype: Germline is not matched at one junction end, which may reflect a read error. The V and J genes are TRBV20-1 and TRBJ2-1; 13 bases map to TRBD2. This CDR3 has 16 residues. Germline V gives CDR1 DFQATT, CDR2 SNEGSKA (reference sequence). The CDR3 DNA is TGCAGTACTAGAGAGACTAGCGGGAGGAGGCGGAATGAGCAGTTCTTC. It specifies CSTRETSGRRRNEQFF.

In this sample, this clonotype turned up a few times. Written as DNA, the CDR3 is TGCAGTGCTGCAGGGGGGCCATTTCTCCCTAATGAAAAACTGTTTTTT. Encoded protein: CSAAGGPFLPNEKLFF. The chain joins TRBV20-1 to TRBJ1-4, with 7 bases matching TRBD1. V gave up 5 bases and J gave up 3 bases; unmatched junction bases: 12. This CDR3 region has 16 residues. Per germline, CDR1 DFQATT and CDR2 SNEGSKA (reference sequence).

The gene calls are TRBV28 and TRBJ2-1; no reliable D call. Trimming removed 3 bases from V and 4 bases from J, with 10 bases in between. This CDR3 is built from 14 residues. Looked up from germline, CDR1 is MDHEN and CDR2 is SYDVKM. The CDR3 loop is CASSFPLGYNEQFF. The CDR3 nucleotides are TGTGCCAGCAGTTTCCCGTTAGGATACAATGAGCAGTTCTTC.